A selection of T cell receptor beta chains follows, all from one sample in a study of shared clonotypes between healthy human individuals. This table comes from immunoSEQ multiplex PCR, and its TCRdb copy is limited to in-frame clones, with some not included. Of some 1.1 million clones in the sample, roughly 77% were seen once. The sequenced sample was memory CD4+ T cells from PBMCs. The receptors here all came from a man younger than 35 in good health. Some clones in this sample may be carry-over from other donors' samples. The CDR3 runs from the conserved cysteine through the conserved F or W. Each record gives: V gene, J gene, D gene, clone size, CDR3 DNA, CDR3 protein. The D gene is left open where the match is weak. Not all rows give a size; the values are once, few, many and, for expanded clones, a class.

V: TRBV28
J: TRBJ2-6
D: -
size: -
DNA: TGTGCCAGCAGTCTACGGCAGGTACTCTCTGGGGCCAACGTCCTGACTTTC
CDR3: CASSLRQVLSGANVLTF

V: TRBV2
J: TRBJ1-2
D: -
size: few
DNA: TGTGCCAGCAGTGCAACAGGGAACTATGGCTACACCTTC
CDR3: CASSATGNYGYTF

V: TRBV19
J: TRBJ2-1
D: TRBD1
size: -
DNA: TGTGCCAGTAGTAGACTGGGACAGGGAGCCTACAATGAGCAGTTCTTC
CDR3: CASSRLGQGAYNEQFF

V: TRBV28
J: TRBJ2-1
D: -
size: -
DNA: TGTGCCAGCAGGGCCCCGGACGGTTCCTACAATGAGCAGTTCTTC
CDR3: CASRAPDGSYNEQFF

V: TRBV7-3
J: TRBJ2-2
D: TRBD2
size: -
DNA: TGTGCCAGCAGCTCAGGGACTAGCGGAGTCGGCACCGGGGAGCTGTTTTTT
CDR3: CASSSGTSGVGTGELFF

V: TRBV18
J: TRBJ2-5
D: -
size: -
DNA: TGTGCCAGCTCACCCAGTGGGGAGACCCAGTACTTC
CDR3: CASSPSGETQYF

V: TRBV28
J: TRBJ2-5
D: TRBD1
size: few
DNA: TGTGCCAGCAGTTTTTTAACGAGGGGGCGGGAGACCCAGTACTTC
CDR3: CASSFLTRGRETQYF

V: TRBV2
J: TRBJ1-5
D: -
size: -
DNA: TGTGCCAGCAGCGTAGGCCCGTGGGGCAATCAGCCCCAGCATTTT
CDR3: CASSVGPWGNQPQHF

V: TRBV30
J: TRBJ2-1
D: -
size: -
DNA: TGTGCCTGGGCCGGGGAGGCGGTAAATGAGCAGTTCTTC
CDR3: CAWAGEAVNEQFF

V: TRBV19
J: TRBJ2-7
D: TRBD1
size: -
DNA: TGTGCCAGTAGTACAGGGGGCCCCTACGAGCAGTACTTC
CDR3: CASSTGGPYEQYF

V: TRBV5-1
J: TRBJ1-2
D: -
size: few
DNA: TGCGCCAGCAGAACTACAGGGTCTCCTTATGGCTACACCTTC
CDR3: CASRTTGSPYGYTF

V: TRBV5-4
J: TRBJ2-1
D: -
size: once
DNA: TGTGCCAGCAGCTTAGCCGGGAGCAACTCCTACAATGAGCAGTTCTTC
CDR3: CASSLAGSNSYNEQFF

V: TRBV5-4
J: TRBJ2-1
D: -
size: -
DNA: TGTGCCAGCACCCTGGTGGCCCACTCCTACAATGAGCAGTTCTTC
CDR3: CASTLVAHSYNEQFF

V: TRBV28
J: TRBJ2-6
D: TRBD1
size: many
DNA: TGTGCCAGCATGGGACAGAGCTCTGGGGCCAACGTCCTGACTTTC
CDR3: CASMGQSSGANVLTF

V: TRBV5-8
J: TRBJ2-1
D: TRBD2
size: -
DNA: TGTGCCAGCAGCTTGCTAGCGGGGACGTACAATGAGCAGTTCTTC
CDR3: CASSLLAGTYNEQFF

V: TRBV28
J: TRBJ1-2
D: -
size: -
DNA: TGTGCCTCAGGGGTCAACTATGGCTACACCTTC
CDR3: CASGVNYGYTF

V: TRBV18
J: TRBJ2-7
D: TRBD1
size: -
DNA: TGTGCCAGCTCCCCCGGACAGGGCGACGAGCAGTACTTC
CDR3: CASSPGQGDEQYF

V: TRBV5-1
J: TRBJ2-3
D: -
size: -
DNA: TGCGCCAGCAGCTTAAGACAGAGCACAGATACGCAGTATTTT
CDR3: CASSLRQSTDTQYF

V: TRBV7-2
J: TRBJ1-2
D: -
size: few
DNA: TGTGCCAGCAGCTTAGCGCTAGAGACAGATGGCTACACCTTC
CDR3: CASSLALETDGYTF

V: TRBV11-2
J: TRBJ1-4
D: -
size: few
DNA: TGTGCCAGCAGCCCCCTCGGGGGGGGGAATGAAAAACTGTTTTTT
CDR3: CASSPLGGGNEKLFF

V: TRBV7-9
J: TRBJ1-4
D: -
size: -
DNA: TGTGCCAGCAGCTCGGACCTAGGACGGGATGAAAAACTGTTTTTT
CDR3: CASSSDLGRDEKLFF

V: TRBV19
J: TRBJ2-6
D: -
size: -
DNA: TGTGCCAGTAACCCGGGGGGCACCAGGGCCAACGTCCTGACTTTC
CDR3: CASNPGGTRANVLTF

V: TRBV6-5
J: TRBJ2-5
D: TRBD1
size: -
DNA: TGTGCCAGCAGGGCAACAGGGGGCAGGGAGACCCAGTACTTC
CDR3: CASRATGGRETQYF

V: TRBV6-1
J: TRBJ1-1
D: -
size: -
DNA: TGTGCCAGCATAATACCAGGGATGAACACTGAAGCTTTCTTT
CDR3: CASIIPGMNTEAFF

V: TRBV5-1
J: TRBJ1-5
D: TRBD1
size: -
DNA: TGCGCCAGCAGCCCGGGACAGGGGGCTTCTAGCAATCAGCCCCAGCATTTT
CDR3: CASSPGQGASSNQPQHF

V: TRBV2
J: TRBJ1-6
D: -
size: -
DNA: TGTGCCAGCAGTGAAGCGGGGCCCACACCCCTCCACTTT
CDR3: CASSEAGPTPLHF

V: TRBV5-6
J: TRBJ1-2
D: -
size: -
DNA: TGTGCCAGCAGCTCTTACACAGGTCCGGGGGGCTACACCTTC
CDR3: CASSSYTGPGGYTF

V: TRBV11-3
J: TRBJ2-1
D: -
size: -
DNA: TGTGCCAGCTCCACGACAGGATACAATGAGCAGTTCTTC
CDR3: CASSTTGYNEQFF

V: TRBV5-4
J: TRBJ2-2
D: TRBD2
size: -
DNA: TGTGCCAGCAGCTCGCCCCCTAGCGGGCACACCGGGGAGCTGTTTTTT
CDR3: CASSSPPSGHTGELFF

V: TRBV7-2
J: TRBJ2-4
D: TRBD1
size: -
DNA: TGTGCCAGCAGCTTAGACAGGGGGCAAAACATTCAGTACTTC
CDR3: CASSLDRGQNIQYF

V: TRBV28
J: TRBJ2-2
D: -
size: -
DNA: TGTGCCAGCAGTTTATCGGCAGGGGCGGGCACCGGGGAGCTGTTTTTT
CDR3: CASSLSAGAGTGELFF

V: TRBV6-5
J: TRBJ2-4
D: -
size: -
DNA: TGTGCCAGCAGTAGGCCGGGAGCAAACATTCAGTACTTC
CDR3: CASSRPGANIQYF

V: TRBV5-6
J: TRBJ2-1
D: TRBD2
size: once
DNA: TGTGCCAGCAGCTCGCCACTAGCGGCCTCCTACAATGAGCAGTTCTTC
CDR3: CASSSPLAASYNEQFF

V: TRBV7-2
J: TRBJ1-2
D: -
size: -
DNA: TGTGCCAGCAGCTTAGAGCTTCCCACCTTC
CDR3: CASSLELPTF

V: TRBV7-8
J: TRBJ1-1
D: TRBD1
size: -
DNA: TGTGCCAGCAGCTGGGACAGGGGGCGAAGCACTGAAGCTTTCTTT
CDR3: CASSWDRGRSTEAFF

V: TRBV7-3
J: TRBJ2-1
D: TRBD1
size: -
DNA: TGTGCCAGCAGCTACGCCGGGACAGCAGTATACAATGAGCAGTTCTTC
CDR3: CASSYAGTAVYNEQFF

V: TRBV18
J: TRBJ1-1
D: -
size: -
DNA: TGTGCCAGCTCACCCCCCGGCAGGGCTGGTGAAGCTTTCTTT
CDR3: CASSPPGRAGEAFF

V: TRBV9
J: TRBJ1-2
D: -
size: -
DNA: TGTGCCAGCAGCGTAGTCTCCAGGGAAGACTATGGCTACACCTTC
CDR3: CASSVVSREDYGYTF

V: TRBV10-1
J: TRBJ2-3
D: TRBD2
size: -
DNA: TGCGCCAGCAGTGAGTTCCTAGCGGGGTTTCAATATTTT
CDR3: CASSEFLAGFQYF

V: TRBV6-1
J: TRBJ1-1
D: -
size: -
DNA: TGTGCCAGCAGTTTGGACACCCGGAACACTGAAGCTTTCTTT
CDR3: CASSLDTRNTEAFF

V: TRBV6-1
J: TRBJ2-4
D: -
size: few
DNA: TGTGCCAGCAGTGAAAGATCTACTACCGCCAAAAACATTCAGTACTTC
CDR3: CASSERSTTAKNIQYF

V: TRBV9
J: TRBJ1-2
D: -
size: -
DNA: TGTGCCAGCAGCGGTGGAGGGCGAAACCAGAGGTACTATGGCTACACCTTC
CDR3: CASSGGGRNQRYYGYTF

V: TRBV18
J: TRBJ1-1
D: -
size: -
DNA: TGTGCCAGCTCACCCCAGGGGCCTAACACTGAAGCTTTCTTT
CDR3: CASSPQGPNTEAFF

V: TRBV7-8
J: TRBJ1-4
D: TRBD1
size: -
DNA: TGTGCCAGCACCAAGACAGGGAATGAAAAACTGTTTTTT
CDR3: CASTKTGNEKLFF

V: TRBV19
J: TRBJ1-1
D: -
size: -
DNA: TGTGCCAGTAGTATAGTTGGATCGAGAGACACTGAAGCTTTCTTT
CDR3: CASSIVGSRDTEAFF

V: TRBV5-1
J: TRBJ1-2
D: -
size: -
DNA: TGCGCCAGCAGTTTAGACACTCCTAACTATGGCTACACCTTC
CDR3: CASSLDTPNYGYTF

V: TRBV27
J: TRBJ1-4
D: -
size: -
DNA: TGTGCCAGCAGTCGTAGAGCGGGAGGGGCTGTTGAAAAACTGTTTTTT
CDR3: CASSRRAGGAVEKLFF

V: TRBV28
J: TRBJ1-2
D: -
size: -
DNA: TGTGCCAGCAGTCCCTCCACAGGGTCCACCGGTGGCTACACCTTC
CDR3: CASSPSTGSTGGYTF

V: TRBV2
J: TRBJ1-1
D: -
size: -
DNA: TGTGCCAGCAGAGTCAGAAACACTGAAGCTTTCTTT
CDR3: CASRVRNTEAFF

V: TRBV7-7
J: TRBJ2-5
D: -
size: -
DNA: TGTGCCAGCAGCCTAGGGTCTTTCCCCCAAGAGACCCAGTACTTC
CDR3: CASSLGSFPQETQYF

V: TRBV5-6
J: TRBJ1-2
D: TRBD1
size: -
DNA: TGTGCCAGCAGCTTAAACTCCGGGACAGGGCGCCTCTATGGCTACACCTTC
CDR3: CASSLNSGTGRLYGYTF

V: TRBV5-1
J: TRBJ2-1
D: TRBD1
size: many
DNA: TGCGCCAGCAGCTTAGGACAGGGCCTCGGCAATGAGCAGTTCTTC
CDR3: CASSLGQGLGNEQFF

V: TRBV11-3
J: TRBJ2-3
D: -
size: -
DNA: TGTGCCAGCAGCTTCTCGGGACTGAACACAGATACGCAGTATTTT
CDR3: CASSFSGLNTDTQYF